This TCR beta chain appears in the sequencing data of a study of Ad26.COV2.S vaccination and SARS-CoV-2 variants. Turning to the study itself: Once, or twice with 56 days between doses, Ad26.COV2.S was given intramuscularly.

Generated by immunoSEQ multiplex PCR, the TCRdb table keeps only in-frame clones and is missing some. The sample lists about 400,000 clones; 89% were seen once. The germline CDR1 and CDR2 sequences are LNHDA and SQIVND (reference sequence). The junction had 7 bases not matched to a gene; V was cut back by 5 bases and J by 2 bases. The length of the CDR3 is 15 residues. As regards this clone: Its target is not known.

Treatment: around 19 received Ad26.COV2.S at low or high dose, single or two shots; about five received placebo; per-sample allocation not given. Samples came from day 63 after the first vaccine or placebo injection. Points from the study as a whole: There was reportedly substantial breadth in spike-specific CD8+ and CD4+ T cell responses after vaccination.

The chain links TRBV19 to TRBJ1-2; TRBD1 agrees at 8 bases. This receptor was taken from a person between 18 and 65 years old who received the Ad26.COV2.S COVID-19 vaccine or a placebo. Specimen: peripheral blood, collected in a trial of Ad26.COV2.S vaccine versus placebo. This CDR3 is CASSPGTGPNYGYTF. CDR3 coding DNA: TGTGCCAGTAGTCCAGGGACAGGACCCAACTATGGCTACACCTTC.